These 12 T cell receptor beta chains were all obtained from the same sample, sequenced in a study of regulatory T cells in long-lasting Graves disease. Building of the TCR beta libraries involved iRepertoire HTBI primers and Arm-PCR of CDR3 regions. TCRdb ran MiXCR on the multiplex PCR reads and lists one entry per CDR3 protein. The table shows about 470,000 distinct CDR3 sequences, with roughly a fifth occurring only once. Described time point: persistent/refractory GD, antithyroid drugs over 5 years with positive TRAb. The authors made the TCR library using RNA they extracted from PBMCs. The sample in question was peripheral blood mononuclear cells (PBMCs), obtained when the disease was refractory, from a patient treated with antithyroid drugs. The receptors were gathered from a female donor with Graves disease.

This clonotype has a count of ten or more. The chain links TRBV28 to TRBJ1-2, with unresolved D. This CDR3 contains 15 residues. Germline V gene sequence: CDR1 MDHEN, CDR2 SYDVKM. With 6 bases removed from V and 6 bases from J, the gap between germline ends came to 20 bases. CDR3 in DNA: TGTGCCAGCAGGACTCCCTGGGAGGGTAGGAATGGCTACACCTTC. The encoded protein is CASRTPWEGRNGYTF.

The chain has TRBV28 and TRBJ1-1; 11 bases align to TRBD1. The germline CDR1 and CDR2 sequences are MDHEN and SYDVKM. The CDR3 is 12 residues long. V lost 11 bases, J lost 8 bases, and 7 bases stayed unmatched. The CDR3 DNA follows: TGTGCCGGGGGACAGGGGGGCTACGAAGCTTTCTTT. Protein product: CAGGQGGYEAFF.

This chain joins TRBV27 and TRBJ2-7, with no clear D. V lost 6 bases to trimming and J lost 6 bases, with 18 bases between them. Germline lookup yields CDR1 MNHEY and CDR2 SMNVEV (reference sequence). The CDR3 covers 14 residues. CDR3 amino acids: CASSLEPATPEQYF. The CDR3 DNA is TGTGCCAGCAGCTTAGAGCCGGCTACTCCCGAGCAGTACTTC.

This clonotype was observed a few times. This chain joins TRBV7-9 and TRBJ1-4, with D possibly being TRBD1 (6 bases). Germline loops: CDR1 SEHNR, CDR2 FQNEAQ (reference sequence). This CDR3 is built from 15 residues. V dropped 0 bases and J dropped 2 bases, with 7 bases sitting between them. CDR3 amino acids: CASSLAQGTNEKLFF. DNA for the CDR3: TGTGCCAGCAGCTTAGCACAGGGCACTAATGAAAAACTGTTTTTT.

This clonotype was found many times. The genes are TRBV28 and TRBJ2-5; D might be TRBD1 (6 bases). CDR3 length: 15 residues. V was pared by 4 bases and J by 4 bases, with 16 bases between. Germline V gene sequence: CDR1 MDHEN, CDR2 SYDVKM. The CDR3 protein is CASSSTSGAAETQYF. As DNA, the CDR3 is TGTGCCAGCAGTTCTACATCAGGGGCGGCAGAGACCCAGTACTTC.

The CDR3 loop reads CSAARGSDSYEQYF. For the CDR3, the DNA is TGCAGTGCTGCACGGGGATCCGATTCCTACGAGCAGTACTTC. The rearrangement joins TRBV20-1 to TRBJ2-7, with TRBD2 as a possible D gene (5 bases). CDR1 and CDR2 (germline): DFQATT, SNEGSKA (reference sequence). The V end lost 5 bases, the J end lost 1 base, and 15 bases lay between the germline ends. The CDR3 totals 14 residues.

This clonotype came up many times. This chain links TRBV12-3 or TRBV12-4 with TRBJ2-7; D is perhaps TRBD1 or TRBD2 (5 bases each). The CDR3 spans 13 residues. V was shortened by 0 bases and J by 7 bases, with 10 bases between the two germline ends. The chain's CDR3 is CASSLALGAEQYF. The CDR3 DNA sequence: TGTGCCAGCAGTTTAGCGCTCGGGGCAGAGCAGTACTTC.

The V call is TRBV20-1, the J call TRBJ2-7; the D gene is possibly TRBD1 (5 bases). Per the germline V gene, CDR1 is DFQATT and CDR2 is SNEGSKA (reference sequence). CDR3 length: 14 residues. The germline V and J ends were trimmed by 3 bases and 1 base, with 13 bases remaining between them. The CDR3 is CSARSRVPSYEQYF. CDR3 DNA sequence: TGCAGTGCTAGGTCCAGGGTCCCATCCTACGAGCAGTACTTC.

Regarding this clonotype: A much larger clone sits a single nucleotide away, making a read error possible. The gene calls are TRBV5-6 and TRBJ2-5; 11 bases map to TRBD2. This CDR3 comprises 14 residues. The germline V gene has CDR1 SGHDT and CDR2 YYEEEE. The CDR3 loop reads CVSSVLAGDETQYF. The DNA of the CDR3 is TGTGTCAGCAGCGTACTAGCGGGAGACGAGACCCAGTACTTC.

Only a few counts were recorded for this clonotype. The chain employs TRBV5-1 and TRBJ1-1, with D uncertain. Per germline, CDR1 SGHRS and CDR2 YFSETQ. CDR3 length: 14 amino acids. Deletions cut 0 bases from V and 4 bases from J, with 10 bases between. CDR3 DNA sequence: TGCGCCAGCAGCTTGGCTGAGGCTGGCACTGAAGCTTTCTTT. This gives the protein CASSLAEAGTEAFF.

The chain uses TRBV6-6 and TRBJ2-7, with D possibly being TRBD1 or TRBD2 (5 bases each). V was shortened by 0 bases and J by 6 bases, with 18 bases between the two germline ends. The germline CDR1 and CDR2 sequences are MNHNY and SVGAGI (reference sequence). This CDR3 contains 16 residues. The CDR3 nucleotides read TGTGCCAGCAGTTACTCGGGGCGACCTGGGGCGGGCGAGCAGTACTTC. Translated: CASSYSGRPGAGEQYF.

This clonotype was detected many times. The rearrangement joins TRBV2 to TRBJ2-5; no clear D. CDR3 length equals 14 residues. Germline V gene data show CDR1 as SNHLY and CDR2 as FYNNEI. V gave up 4 bases and J gave up 5 bases, with 14 bases separating them. Written as DNA, the CDR3 is TGTGCCAGCAGTGGGACCGAAGAGAGGGAGACCCAGTACTTC. It yields the protein CASSGTEERETQYF.